These 7 T cell receptor beta chains were all obtained from the same sample, sequenced in a study of blood T cell repertoires in COVID-19. Clones were read by immunoSEQ multiplex PCR, and TCRdb kept only the in-frame ones, dropping some. The sample yields 55,000 to 70,000 clones, more than 70% seen once. The sequencing sample was made of peripheral blood. These receptors originate from a man aged 55 to 70 with acute or convalescent COVID-19.

The chain has TRBV5-4 and TRBJ2-7, with TRBD1 identical over 10 bases. Losses at the gene ends were 0 bases for V and 5 bases for J; bases not matched to a gene: 5. The length of the CDR3 is 15 residues. Germline V CDR1 and CDR2: SGHNT, YYREEE (reference sequence). As DNA, the CDR3 is TGTGCCAGCAGCTTGGGGGGACAGGGGCTTGACGAGCAGTACTTC. Protein sequence: CASSLGGQGLDEQYF.

V is TRBV6-5 and J is TRBJ1-2; a possible D gene is TRBD1 (6 bases). The germline V gene encodes CDR1 MNHEY and CDR2 SVGAGI. The CDR3 covers 16 residues. With 1 base removed from V and 5 bases from J, the gap between germline ends came to 17 bases. The CDR3 nucleotides read TGTGCCAGCAGTTACTTCTCCGGGGGGCTCGGGTATGGCTACACCTTC. Translated: CASSYFSGGLGYGYTF.

The chain is built from TRBV19 and TRBJ1-5; 8 bases map to TRBD1. Germline V gene sequence: CDR1 LNHDA, CDR2 SQIVND (reference sequence). This CDR3 contains 17 residues. The ends lost 0 bases at V and 2 bases at J; junction bases unmatched: 6. Here the CDR3 DNA reads TGTGCCAGTAGTATAGATGGGACAGGCGTTGGCAATCAGCCCCAGCATTTT. It codes for CASSIDGTGVGNQPQHF.

The chain employs TRBV4-1 and TRBJ1-1; D gene ambiguous. Germline loops: CDR1 MGHRA, CDR2 YSYEKL. Trimming left V 0 bases short and J 4 bases short, with 12 bases between. There are 15 residues in the CDR3. The CDR3 DNA sequence: TGCGCCAGCAGCCAAGATCTCATCGGAGTCACTGAAGCTTTCTTT. It codes for CASSQDLIGVTEAFF.

The rearrangement links TRBV15 to TRBJ2-5, with D possibly matching TRBD2 (6 bases). CDR3 length equals 15 residues. V shed 5 bases and J shed 4 bases, with 17 bases lying between them. The germline gives CDR1 LNHNV, CDR2 YYDKDF (reference sequence). The CDR3 coding sequence is TGTGCCACCAGCCTGGGGGGTGGGGCCCGAGAGACCCAGTACTTC. This gives the protein CATSLGGGARETQYF.

The rearrangement uses TRBV7-9 and TRBJ1-4; TRBD1 aligns across 8 bases. There are 15 residues in the CDR3. Trimming cost V 5 bases and J 8 bases; bases outside gene matches: 10. CDR1 is SEHNR, CDR2 FQNEAQ, per germline (reference sequence). This CDR3 is CASSHTGGGIEKLFF. The CDR3 region has the DNA TGTGCCAGCAGCCATACAGGGGGAGGAATAGAAAAACTGTTTTTT.

CDR3 protein: CASYGRGGSPLHF. As DNA, the CDR3 is TGTGCCAGCTATGGACGGGGGGGTTCACCCCTCCACTTT. This rearrangement joins TRBV2 to TRBJ1-6; a weak D match, TRBD1 (5 bases). V was cut by 8 bases and J by 9 bases, with 14 bases left in between. Germline V CDR1 and CDR2: SNHLY, FYNNEI. The CDR3 length is 13 residues.